Listed below are T cell receptor beta chains from one sample, sequenced in a study of CD8 T cells in ankylosing spondylitis. TCRdb passed the 5' RACE reads through MiXCR, listing each CDR3 protein once. The table lists 330,000 or so distinct CDR3 sequences, roughly 8% of them singletons. The sample taken for sequencing was blood, either unsorted or a sorted T cell fraction (not recorded which). The receptors were sampled from a male donor with ankylosing spondylitis. Each CDR3 is given with its conserved first and last residue. The D gene is left open where the match is weak. Clone size is shown for a subset of rows, as once, few, many or a class of expanded clone.

abundance: .; d_gene: .; v_gene: TRBV11-2; j_gene: TRBJ1-2; CDR3nt: TGTGCCAGCAGCCCCACCGGGGGGAACTATGGCTACACCTTC; CDR3aa: CASSPTGGNYGYTF
abundance: .; d_gene: .; v_gene: TRBV12-3/TRBV12-4; j_gene: TRBJ2-1; CDR3nt: TGTGCCAGCAGTTTCGGACGGCTCAATGAGCAGTTCTTC; CDR3aa: CASSFGRLNEQFF
abundance: few; d_gene: .; v_gene: TRBV4-1; j_gene: TRBJ2-1; CDR3nt: TGCGCCAGCAGCCAAGGGAAAGGACAGAAAGACAATGAGCAGTTCTTC; CDR3aa: CASSQGKGQKDNEQFF
abundance: many; d_gene: TRBD2; v_gene: TRBV4-2; j_gene: TRBJ2-3; CDR3nt: TGTGCCAGCAGCCTTGGACTAGCGGGAGGCACAGATACGCAGTATTTT; CDR3aa: CASSLGLAGGTDTQYF
abundance: .; d_gene: TRBD1; v_gene: TRBV12-3/TRBV12-4; j_gene: TRBJ2-1; CDR3nt: TGTGCCAGCAGTCCCGGACAGGGGAGGCCCTACAATGAGCAGTTCTTC; CDR3aa: CASSPGQGRPYNEQFF
abundance: few; d_gene: TRBD2; v_gene: TRBV6-2/TRBV6-3; j_gene: TRBJ2-7; CDR3nt: TGTGCCAGCAGCGCCGGGACTAGCGCACTTTACCTATCCTCCTCCTACGAGCAGTACTTC; CDR3aa: CASSAGTSALYLSSSYEQYF
abundance: few; d_gene: .; v_gene: TRBV12-5; j_gene: TRBJ1-1; CDR3nt: TGTGCTAGTGGTTTGGTACGATTTTGGGGTAAGGCGATGAACACTGAAGCTTTCTTT; CDR3aa: CASGLVRFWGKAMNTEAFF
abundance: .; d_gene: .; v_gene: TRBV6-5; j_gene: TRBJ2-7; CDR3nt: TGTGCCAGCAGTTACTTAGCCGAGCAGTACTTC; CDR3aa: CASSYLAEQYF
abundance: few; d_gene: TRBD2; v_gene: TRBV18; j_gene: TRBJ2-1; CDR3nt: TGTGCCAGCTCACCACCGAGCAAAGCGGGAGCCCTGTATGGGAATGAGCAGTTCTTC; CDR3aa: CASSPPSKAGALYGNEQFF
abundance: few; d_gene: .; v_gene: TRBV30; j_gene: TRBJ1-1; CDR3nt: TGTGCCTGGGGGTCGGGACAAATGAACACTGAAGCTTTCTTT; CDR3aa: CAWGSGQMNTEAFF
abundance: .; d_gene: .; v_gene: TRBV15; j_gene: TRBJ1-5; CDR3nt: TGTGCCACCAGCAGGGATTATTATCAGCCCCAGCATTTT; CDR3aa: CATSRDYYQPQHF
abundance: .; d_gene: TRBD2; v_gene: TRBV12-3/TRBV12-4; j_gene: TRBJ2-3; CDR3nt: TGTGCCAGCAATGTAGCGGGACCCACAGATACGCAGTATTTT; CDR3aa: CASNVAGPTDTQYF
abundance: few; d_gene: .; v_gene: TRBV6-1; j_gene: TRBJ2-7; CDR3nt: TGTGCCAGCAGCAACCGGCGGATTCCTTACGAGCAGTACTTC; CDR3aa: CASSNRRIPYEQYF
abundance: .; d_gene: .; v_gene: TRBV5-1; j_gene: TRBJ1-1; CDR3nt: TGCGCCAGCAGCTTGTCCCACAACACTGAAGCTTTCTTT; CDR3aa: CASSLSHNTEAFF
abundance: .; d_gene: .; v_gene: TRBV5-1; j_gene: TRBJ1-3; CDR3nt: TGCGCCAGCAGCTTGGTGTCTGCGGGTGGCTCTGGAAACACCATATATTTT; CDR3aa: CASSLVSAGGSGNTIYF
abundance: .; d_gene: .; v_gene: TRBV18; j_gene: TRBJ2-3; CDR3nt: TGTGCCGGCTCACCACCCGTCGAGGAGGGTGATCGCGATACGCAGTATTTT; CDR3aa: CAGSPPVEEGDRDTQYF
abundance: many; d_gene: .; v_gene: TRBV20-1; j_gene: TRBJ2-1; CDR3nt: TGCAGTGCTAGGCCCCTCCGGGAAGCGGTCTACAATGAGCAGTTCTTC; CDR3aa: CSARPLREAVYNEQFF
abundance: .; d_gene: TRBD1; v_gene: TRBV10-3; j_gene: TRBJ1-1; CDR3nt: TGTGCCATCAGGGAACAGGGGCAGGCTGAAGCTTTCTTT; CDR3aa: CAIREQGQAEAFF
abundance: many; d_gene: .; v_gene: TRBV28; j_gene: TRBJ2-5; CDR3nt: TGTGCCAGCAGTTTAGCCGCGAACCAAGAGACCCAGTACTTC; CDR3aa: CASSLAANQETQYF
abundance: few; d_gene: .; v_gene: TRBV18; j_gene: TRBJ2-5; CDR3nt: TGTGCCAGCTCACCACCGTCAGAGACCCAGTACTTC; CDR3aa: CASSPPSETQYF
abundance: .; d_gene: .; v_gene: TRBV20-1; j_gene: TRBJ2-5; CDR3nt: TGCAGTGCTAGTCGGGAGAGTCCAGAGACCCAGTACTTC; CDR3aa: CSASRESPETQYF
abundance: many; d_gene: .; v_gene: TRBV27; j_gene: TRBJ1-2; CDR3nt: TGTGCCAGCAGTTTATCGGGGGGTAACTATGGCTACACCTTC; CDR3aa: CASSLSGGNYGYTF
abundance: .; d_gene: .; v_gene: TRBV6-5; j_gene: TRBJ2-7; CDR3nt: TGTGCCAGCAGTAACCGGGACACCCACTACGAGCAGTACTTC; CDR3aa: CASSNRDTHYEQYF
abundance: .; d_gene: .; v_gene: TRBV5-1; j_gene: TRBJ1-4; CDR3nt: TGCGCCAGCAGCGGTGGGTACGCTCGTGCAACTAATGAAAAACTGTTTTTT; CDR3aa: CASSGGYARATNEKLFF
abundance: few; d_gene: TRBD1; v_gene: TRBV20-1; j_gene: TRBJ1-4; CDR3nt: TGCAGTGCTAGAGGCCCAGGGGGAGGAACTAATGAAAAACTGTTTTTT; CDR3aa: CSARGPGGGTNEKLFF
abundance: many; d_gene: .; v_gene: TRBV2; j_gene: TRBJ1-2; CDR3nt: TGTGCCAGCACCGGGAATGGCGGCTACACCTTC; CDR3aa: CASTGNGGYTF
abundance: many; d_gene: .; v_gene: TRBV20-1; j_gene: TRBJ2-1; CDR3nt: TGCAGTGCCGCGGGTTCAGACCATCTCAATGAGCAGTTCTTC; CDR3aa: CSAAGSDHLNEQFF
abundance: few; d_gene: .; v_gene: TRBV24-1; j_gene: TRBJ2-1; CDR3nt: TGTGCCACCAGTGCTCTAGCAGAGTCCTACAATGAGCAGTTCTTC; CDR3aa: CATSALAESYNEQFF
abundance: few; d_gene: TRBD2; v_gene: TRBV20-1; j_gene: TRBJ2-5; CDR3nt: TGCAGCCCAGACACTAGCGTACGAGTAAACCAAGAGACCCAGTACTTC; CDR3aa: CSPDTSVRVNQETQYF
abundance: .; d_gene: .; v_gene: TRBV9; j_gene: TRBJ2-7; CDR3nt: TGTGCCAGCAGCAACGGACTCACCCCCTACGAGCAGTACTTC; CDR3aa: CASSNGLTPYEQYF
abundance: few; d_gene: .; v_gene: TRBV28; j_gene: TRBJ2-3; CDR3nt: TGTGCCAGCAGACCCATCTCCCCTAACACAGATACGCAGTATTTT; CDR3aa: CASRPISPNTDTQYF
abundance: .; d_gene: .; v_gene: TRBV12-3/TRBV12-4; j_gene: TRBJ1-6; CDR3nt: TGTGCCAGCAGTTCAGAGGGTGTCAGAAATTCACCCCTCCACTTT; CDR3aa: CASSSEGVRNSPLHF
abundance: few; d_gene: TRBD1; v_gene: TRBV11-2; j_gene: TRBJ1-4; CDR3nt: TGTGCCAGCAGTTCGCGAGGGGGCGATGAAAAACTGTTTTTT; CDR3aa: CASSSRGGDEKLFF
abundance: few; d_gene: TRBD1; v_gene: TRBV7-6; j_gene: TRBJ2-2; CDR3nt: TGTGCCAGCAGCTTAGACAGGGGGCCCGACACCGGGGAGCTGTTTTTT; CDR3aa: CASSLDRGPDTGELFF
abundance: many; d_gene: TRBD1; v_gene: TRBV28; j_gene: TRBJ2-2; CDR3nt: TGTGCCAGCAGTTTCTGGACAGGAGCGAACACCGGGGAGCTGTTTTTT; CDR3aa: CASSFWTGANTGELFF
abundance: many; d_gene: .; v_gene: TRBV5-1; j_gene: TRBJ1-5; CDR3nt: TGCGCCAGCAGCTTGGACGGTACACATCAGCCCCAGCATTTT; CDR3aa: CASSLDGTHQPQHF
abundance: .; d_gene: TRBD2; v_gene: TRBV20-1; j_gene: TRBJ2-3; CDR3nt: TGCAGTGCTAGTCGGCTAGCGGGAGGGCTTCCAGATACGCAGTATTTT; CDR3aa: CSASRLAGGLPDTQYF
abundance: few; d_gene: .; v_gene: TRBV7-6; j_gene: TRBJ2-2; CDR3nt: TGTGCCAGCAGCTTAGCAGCAACCGGGGAGCTGTTTTTT; CDR3aa: CASSLAATGELFF
abundance: .; d_gene: TRBD2; v_gene: TRBV9; j_gene: TRBJ2-2; CDR3nt: TGTGCCAGCAGCGCCGGGACTAGCGGGACGGGATGGTACACCGGGGAGCTGTTTTTT; CDR3aa: CASSAGTSGTGWYTGELFF
abundance: .; d_gene: TRBD1; v_gene: TRBV3-1; j_gene: TRBJ1-1; CDR3nt: TGTGCCAGCAGGGGGACAGGAACTGAAGCTTTCTTT; CDR3aa: CASRGTGTEAFF
abundance: .; d_gene: .; v_gene: TRBV2; j_gene: TRBJ2-1; CDR3nt: TGTGCCAGCTGGGAGAGGAATGAGCAGTTCTTC; CDR3aa: CASWERNEQFF
abundance: few; d_gene: TRBD1; v_gene: TRBV5-5; j_gene: TRBJ2-2; CDR3nt: TGTGCCAGCAGCCCACCGGGACAGGAGAGCACCGGGGAGCTGTTTTTT; CDR3aa: CASSPPGQESTGELFF
abundance: many; d_gene: .; v_gene: TRBV10-2; j_gene: TRBJ2-2; CDR3nt: TGCGCCAGCAAATGGGAACCCAGGGGGGACACCGGGGAGCTGTTTTTT; CDR3aa: CASKWEPRGDTGELFF